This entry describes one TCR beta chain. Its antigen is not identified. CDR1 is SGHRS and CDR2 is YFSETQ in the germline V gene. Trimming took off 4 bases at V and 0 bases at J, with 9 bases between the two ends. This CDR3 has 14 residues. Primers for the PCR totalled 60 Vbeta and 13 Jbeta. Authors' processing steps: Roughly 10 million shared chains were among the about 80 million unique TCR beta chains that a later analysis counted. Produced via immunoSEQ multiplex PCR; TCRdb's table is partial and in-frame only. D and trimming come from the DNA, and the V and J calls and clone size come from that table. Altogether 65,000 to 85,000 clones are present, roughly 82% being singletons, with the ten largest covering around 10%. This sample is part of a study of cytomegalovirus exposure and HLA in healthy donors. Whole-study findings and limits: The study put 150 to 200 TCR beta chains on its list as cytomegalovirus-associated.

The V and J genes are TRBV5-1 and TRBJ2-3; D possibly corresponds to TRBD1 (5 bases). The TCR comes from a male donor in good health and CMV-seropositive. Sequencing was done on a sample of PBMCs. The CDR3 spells CASSPDSSTDTQYF. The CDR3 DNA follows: TGCGCCAGCAGCCCCGACAGTAGCACAGATACGCAGTATTTT. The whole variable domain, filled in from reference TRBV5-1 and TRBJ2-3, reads KAGVTQTPRYLIKTRGQQVTLSCSPISGHRSVSWYQQTPGQGLQFLFEYFSETQRNKGNFPGRFSGRQFSNSRSEMNVSTLELGDSALYLCASSPDSSTDTQYFGPGTRLTVL.